A single sample gave rise to the 16 T cell receptor beta chains below, sequenced in a study of T cells after posttransplantation cyclophosphamide. Clones were read by immunoSEQ multiplex PCR, and TCRdb kept only the in-frame ones, dropping some. This sample has fewer than 40,000 clones, each found more than once. The material sequenced was PBMCs. These receptors all stem from a woman under 40 in good health and a related stem cell transplant donor.

This clone was detected ten times or more. The gene calls are TRBV7-9 and TRBJ2-3; 13 nucleotides match TRBD2. The CDR3 is 19 amino acids. Germline-derived CDR1 and CDR2 are SEHNR and FQNEAQ (reference sequence). V gave up 7 bases and J gave up 2 bases; unmatched junction bases: 15. In nucleotides, the CDR3 is TGTGCCAGCAACAGACTAGCGGGGGGCGGGAAGTTGGACACAGATACGCAGTATTTT. Translated, it gives CASNRLAGGGKLDTDTQYF.

The table lists this clone with many counts. CDR3: CASSVVMRESWCYF. The CDR3 DNA sequence: TGTGCCAGCAGCGTAGTTATGCGGGAGTCGTGGTGCTATTTT. J is TRBJ2-3 and V is TRBV9; 7 bases agree with TRBD2. V lost 0 bases, J lost 15 bases, and 13 bases stayed unmatched. This CDR3 is 14 amino acids long. Germline V gives CDR1 SGDLS, CDR2 YYNGEE.

This clone occurred many times. The V gene is TRBV14, the J gene TRBJ2-2; 7 nucleotides match TRBD2. Germline CDR1 and CDR2: SGHDN and FVKESK. This CDR3 comprises 19 residues. The junction had 14 bases not matched to a gene; V was cut back by 1 base and J by 3 bases. The CDR3 region is CASSQVVAGEFLDTGELFF. The CDR3 bases are TGTGCCAGCAGCCAAGTTGTGGCGGGGGAATTTCTCGACACCGGGGAGCTGTTTTTT.

This clone was found a few times. The rearrangement uses TRBV5-6 and TRBJ2-3; D uncertain. Per germline, CDR1 SGHDT and CDR2 YYEEEE. CDR3 size: 14 residues. V gave up 0 bases and J gave up 0 bases, with 5 bases separating them. The CDR3 protein is CASSLELSTDTQYF. The CDR3 coding sequence is TGTGCCAGCAGCTTGGAGCTAAGCACAGATACGCAGTATTTT.

Ten or more counts support this clone. The chain joins TRBV13 to TRBJ1-2; 7 bases are a match to TRBD1. Germline assignment: CDR1 PRHDT and CDR2 FYEKMQ (reference sequence). With 0 bases clipped from V and 7 bases from J, the junction kept 14 bases outside the gene matches. The CDR3 sequence is 17 residues long. The CDR3 DNA reads as TGTGCCAGCAGCTTAGGCATAAAGACAGGGAGTCTCGTTGGCTACACCTTC. It translates to CASSLGIKTGSLVGYTF.

DNA for the CDR3: TGTGCCAGCACTCCCCTGGCAGGGATGCCTGGCTACACCTTC. This translates into CASTPLAGMPGYTF. The chain is built from TRBV7-2 and TRBJ1-2; possibly TRBD1 for D (5 bases). Germline V gene data show CDR1 as SGHTA and CDR2 as FQGNSA. The V and J ends lost 7 bases and 7 bases respectively, with 19 bases between them. The CDR3 consists of 14 residues.

This clone occurred a few times. The rearrangement links TRBV7-3 to TRBJ2-5, with 7 bases lining up with TRBD1. This CDR3 spans 14 amino acids. The germline gives CDR1 SGHTA, CDR2 FQGTGA. The ends lost 5 bases at V and 3 bases at J; junction bases unmatched: 6. The CDR3 region is CASSTTGTEETQYF. The CDR3 DNA reads TGTGCCAGCAGCACAACCGGGACAGAAGAGACCCAGTACTTC.

This rearrangement joins TRBV19 to TRBJ2-5, with TRBD1 identical over 9 bases. From germline, CDR1 is LNHDA and CDR2 SQIVND (reference sequence). The CDR3 runs to 14 residues. J was trimmed by 5 bases and V by 1 base; bases with no gene match: 2. Here the CDR3 DNA reads TGTGCCAGTAGTATAGGAGACAGGGGGGAGACCCAGTACTTC. This codes for CASSIGDRGETQYF.

Many counts were recorded for this clone. This rearrangement joins TRBV6-2 or TRBV6-3 to TRBJ2-6; D gene unclear. V lost 2 bases to trimming and J lost 0 bases, with 14 bases between them. The CDR3 consists of 18 residues. The germline CDR1 and CDR2 sequences are MNHEY and SVGEGT. The CDR3 nucleotides read TGTGCCAGCAGTTACGAGAGGTCCTTGAACTCTGGGGCCAACGTCCTGACTTTC. As protein: CASSYERSLNSGANVLTF.

This clone occurred many times. The genes are TRBV18 and TRBJ2-3, with 8 positions matching TRBD2. Unmatched junction bases numbered 10, after V lost 2 bases and J lost 0 bases. Per the germline V gene, CDR1 is KGHSH and CDR2 is LQKENI. The CDR3 is made up of 18 amino acids. This chain's CDR3 is CASSPFLEAGGSTDTQYF. DNA of the CDR3: TGTGCCAGCTCACCATTCCTTGAGGCGGGGGGCAGCACAGATACGCAGTATTTT. Looking up the rest from reference TRBV18 and TRBJ2-3 gives the full variable domain: NAGVMQNPRHLVRRRGQEARLRCSPMKGHSHVYWYRQLPEEGLKFMVYLQKENIIDESGMPKERFSAEFPKEGPSILRIQQVVRGDSAAYFCASSPFLEAGGSTDTQYFGPGTRLTVL.

This clone was detected many times. The chain combines TRBV6-1 with TRBJ2-3; 7 bases agree with TRBD1. V shed 8 bases and J 2 bases; nucleotides not matched to a gene: 7. The CDR3 covers 14 residues. Germline CDR1 MNHNS, CDR2 SASEGT. CDR3 nucleotide sequence: TGTGCCAGCCTTAGGGGACAGTACACAGATACGCAGTATTTT. This translates into CASLRGQYTDTQYF.

The chain's CDR3 is CAWSGRGDLREQFF. CDR3 nucleotides: TGTGCCTGGAGTGGGCGGGGGGACCTAAGGGAGCAGTTCTTC. The chain couples TRBV30 to TRBJ2-1, with 8 bases aligning to TRBD2. Trimming took 1 base from V and 10 from J; bases not matched to a gene: 9. This CDR3 region has 14 residues. Germline V gives CDR1 GTSNPN, CDR2 SVGIG (reference sequence). The entire variable domain, with the rest obtained from reference TRBV30 and TRBJ2-1, is as follows: SQTIHQWPATLVQPVGSPLSLECTVEGTSNPNLYWYRQAAGRGLQLLFYSVGIGQISSEVPQNLSASRPQDRQFILSSKKLLLSDSGFYLCAWSGRGDLREQFFGPGTRLTVL.

This clone was found many times. The V call is TRBV18, the J call TRBJ2-7; maybe TRBD2 (5 bases). The CDR3 is made up of 15 amino acids. Germline values: CDR1 KGHSH, CDR2 LQKENI. With 3 bases removed from V and 3 bases from J, the gap between germline ends came to 15 bases. Written as DNA, the CDR3 is TGTGCCAGCTCACCCAGGAACGGGGTGGGCTACGAGCAGTACTTC. Its translation is CASSPRNGVGYEQYF.

This clone was seen at least ten times. This sequence joins TRBV12-3 or TRBV12-4 and TRBJ1-4; the D gene is possibly TRBD1 (6 bases). Trimming pared 6 bases from V and 4 bases from J, leaving 15 bases between. The CDR3 totals 15 residues. The CDR3 here is CASSPLQGVNEKLFF. The CDR3, as DNA: TGTGCCAGCAGCCCCTTACAGGGCGTTAATGAAAAACTGTTTTTT.

This clone has ten or more counts. This rearrangement joins TRBV7-9 to TRBJ1-1; a possible D gene is TRBD1 (5 bases). V lost 1 base and J lost 2, with 11 bases in between. The CDR3 sequence is 15 residues long. Germline loops: CDR1 SEHNR, CDR2 FQNEAQ (reference sequence). CDR3 sequence (DNA): TGTGCCAGCAGCTTAGGTGGGGGGTTCAACACTGAAGCTTTCTTT. Its translation is CASSLGGGFNTEAFF.

This clone was found many times. The chain carries TRBV7-2 and TRBJ2-5; D might be TRBD1 (5 bases). CDR1 is SGHTA and CDR2 is FQGNSA in the germline V gene. V lost 0 bases and J lost 5, with 10 bases in between. The CDR3 contains 14 residues. As DNA, the CDR3 is TGTGCCAGCAGCTTAGCGCAGGGTCGGGAGACCCAGTACTTC. This codes for CASSLAQGRETQYF.